A single sample gave rise to the 14 T cell receptor beta chains below, sequenced in a study of graft-versus-host responses after intestinal transplantation. This table comes from immunoSEQ multiplex PCR, and its TCRdb copy is limited to in-frame clones, with some not included. The repertoire holds over 40,000 clones, around 85% seen once, with 0.35% to 0.55% in the top ten. Antigens of these TCRs are unknown. The sample was unstimulated CD4+ T cells sorted from spleen or lymph node cells, taken before transplant. Every receptor here comes from a human donor who was the organ donor for an intestinal transplant.

The chain has TRBV20-1 and TRBJ2-3; D is undetermined. CDR3 length equals 11 residues. CDR1 DFQATT and CDR2 SNEGSKA come from the germline V gene (reference sequence). The germline V and J ends were trimmed by 2 bases and 4 bases, with 4 bases remaining between them. In DNA form, the CDR3 reads TGCAGTGCTAGACTACCAGATACGCAGTATTTT. Translation: CSARLPDTQYF.

This clone was found once. This specimen includes other DNA sequences encoding the same CDR3. The chain has TRBV2 and TRBJ2-4; no definite D call. CDR3 length: 16 residues. CDR1 and CDR2 from the germline V gene are SNHLY and FYNNEI. V lost 1 base and J 1 base, leaving 11 bases between the germline ends. CDR3 nucleotide sequence: TGTGCCAGCAGTGAAGAGGTAAGGGTTGCCAAAAACATTCAGTACTTC. Its protein is CASSEEVRVAKNIQYF.

The V call is TRBV7-2, the J call TRBJ2-4; D gene ambiguous. Germline lookup yields CDR1 SGHTA and CDR2 FQGNSA. Trimming stripped 2 bases from V and 1 base from J, with 6 bases between. The CDR3 extends over 14 amino acids. The CDR3 DNA sequence: TGTGCCAGCAGCTTAACTTCGGCCAAAAACATTCAGTACTTC. Its translation: CASSLTSAKNIQYF.

The table lists this clone with a few counts. V is TRBV9 and J is TRBJ2-5, with TRBD2 matching 10 bases. The CDR3 has 16 residues. After removal of 0 bases from V and 4 bases from J, the junction contained 6 bases not matched to a gene. Germline V gives CDR1 SGDLS, CDR2 YYNGEE. The CDR3 nucleotides are TGTGCCAGCAGCGTAGTGAGCGGGGGGGCCGGAGAGACCCAGTACTTC. Encoded protein: CASSVVSGGAGETQYF.

V gene TRBV30 combines with J gene TRBJ2-7; TRBD2 agrees at 8 bases. Per the germline V gene, CDR1 is GTSNPN and CDR2 is SVGIG (reference sequence). The CDR3 runs 14 residues. With 0 bases clipped from V and 5 bases from J, the junction kept 6 bases outside the gene matches. CDR3 amino acids: CAWSVEREPHEQYF. The DNA for the CDR3 is TGTGCCTGGAGTGTCGAGCGGGAGCCCCACGAGCAGTACTTC.

This clone came up once. The gene calls are TRBV6-1 and TRBJ1-2, with TRBD1 matching over 7 bases. Germline CDR1 reads MNHNS; CDR2 reads SASEGT. The J segment lost 1 base and the V segment lost 7 bases, leaving 9 bases of the junction unmatched. The CDR3 contains 15 residues. For the CDR3, the DNA is TGTGCCAGCACCACAGGGGCTCGATTTAACTATGGCTACACCTTC. It translates to CASTTGARFNYGYTF.

The chain combines TRBV18 with TRBJ1-1; D remains unclear. Trimming took off 6 bases at V and 0 bases at J, with 8 bases between the two ends. There are 13 residues in the CDR3. Germline values: CDR1 KGHSH, CDR2 LQKENI. Here the CDR3 DNA reads TGTGCCAGCTCTCAGGCTGTGAACACTGAAGCTTTCTTT. Its translation: CASSQAVNTEAFF.

The chain employs TRBV10-2 and TRBJ2-3, with a tentative D call TRBD2 (6 bases). The CDR3 is 14 amino acids. The germline gives CDR1 WSHSY, CDR2 SAAADI. Deletions cut 2 bases from V and 0 bases from J, with 6 bases between. This CDR3 is CASSERGSTDTQYF. The CDR3 bases are TGCGCCAGCAGTGAGCGGGGGAGCACAGATACGCAGTATTTT.

This chain connects TRBV5-1 to TRBJ2-3; tentatively, D is TRBD2 (6 bases). Germline values: CDR1 SGHRS, CDR2 YFSETQ. This CDR3 spans 16 amino acids. V dropped 0 bases and J dropped 2 bases, with 13 bases sitting between them. The CDR3 DNA sequence: TGCGCCAGCAGCTTGGGTCTAGCGACCCCCACAGATACGCAGTATTTT. Translated: CASSLGLATPTDTQYF.

This rearrangement joins TRBV7-9 to TRBJ2-1, with D possibly matching TRBD2 (6 bases). Deletions cut 5 bases from V and 8 bases from J, with 22 bases between. Germline CDR1 is SEHNR and CDR2 is FQNEAQ (reference sequence). This CDR3 region has 16 residues. CDR3 sequence reads: CASSPSGLAPWDEQFF. CDR3 DNA sequence: TGTGCCAGCAGCCCCAGCGGGCTAGCCCCCTGGGATGAGCAGTTCTTC.

The V and J genes are TRBV4-1 and TRBJ2-2; D is undetermined. Trimming removed 3 bases at V and 6 bases at J, with 11 bases between. Germline values: CDR1 MGHRA, CDR2 YSYEKL. CDR3 length: 14 residues. CDR3 in amino acids: CASSHGKSAGELFF. DNA for the CDR3: TGCGCCAGCAGCCACGGCAAGTCCGCCGGGGAGCTGTTTTTT.

The V call is TRBV11-1, the J call TRBJ2-2; D is undetermined. CDR1 and CDR2 from the germline V gene are SGHAT and FQDESV (reference sequence). The V and J ends lost 7 bases and 6 bases respectively, with 21 bases between them. The CDR3 runs to 16 residues. Here the CDR3 reads CASTTGGVSLAGELFF. The CDR3 DNA sequence: TGTGCCAGCACCACCGGTGGAGTATCCCTAGCCGGGGAGCTGTTTTTT.

The chain combines TRBV5-4 with TRBJ2-6, with 7 bases fitting TRBD1. The germline V gene encodes CDR1 SGHNT and CDR2 YYREEE (reference sequence). Germline trimming cut 5 bases from V and 1 base from J; bases unmatched to any gene: 12. There are 18 residues in the CDR3. CDR3 DNA: TGTGCCAGCAGTCTGATCCTTAGGGGGCGGTCTGGGGCCAACGTCCTGACTTTC. The encoded protein is CASSLILRGRSGANVLTF.

This rearrangement joins TRBV18 to TRBJ1-2; possible D gene TRBD1, 6 bases. Trimming left V 8 bases short and J 0 bases short, with 13 bases between. The CDR3 consists of 14 residues. Germline V gives CDR1 KGHSH, CDR2 LQKENI. The CDR3 here is CASHRESTNYGYTF. CDR3 DNA: TGTGCCAGCCACAGGGAGTCCACTAACTATGGCTACACCTTC.